The 32 T cell receptor beta chains below were found in one sample sequenced in a study of graft-versus-host responses after intestinal transplantation listed by TCRdb under 2021. The time point label, as the study defines it: cells obtained before transplantation from donor or recipient. The receptor library was made with the immunoSEQ multiplex PCR assay. Sourced from immuneACCESS, this table was stored by TCRdb with only in-frame sequences that have V and J called. A share of the clones is absent; for the studies checked, an unresolved V gene accounts for under half, and the remainder has no known explanation. The sample yields roughly 100,000 clones; roughly 87% were counted once. The ten most abundant clones make up about 1% of the sample. No cognate antigen is known for these TCRs. This material consisted of unstimulated CD4+ T cells sorted from spleen or lymph node cells, taken before intestinal transplant. The receptors were sampled from a human donor who received an intestinal transplant.

In this sample, this clone turned up once. V and J are TRBV6-1 and TRBJ1-1; D call uncertain. Germline V lookup: CDR1 MNHNS, CDR2 SASEGT. The ends were cut back, 2 bases at V and 3 bases at J, with 13 bases in the middle. This CDR3 region has 15 residues. The DNA of the CDR3 is TGTGCCAGCAGTGAAAAAACGGTCGGGTACACTGAAGCTTTCTTT. Translation gives CASSEKTVGYTEAFF.

This clone was seen only once. The chain links TRBV6-6 to TRBJ1-2; 8 nucleotides match TRBD1. J gave up 8 bases and V 6 bases, and 8 bases lay outside the gene matches. Germline CDR1 is MNHNY and CDR2 is SVGAGI (reference sequence). The CDR3 is made up of 13 amino acids. The CDR3 sequence is CASRQGQGFGYTF. In DNA form, the CDR3 reads TGTGCCAGCAGACAAGGACAGGGCTTCGGCTACACCTTC.

J is TRBJ1-3 and V is TRBV5-1; 8 nucleotides align to TRBD1. The V segment lost 6 bases and the J segment 0 bases; nucleotides outside the gene matches: 11. This CDR3 contains 17 residues. Germline assignment: CDR1 SGHRS and CDR2 YFSETQ. The CDR3 loop reads CASTPFPGQASGNTIYF. The CDR3 DNA sequence: TGCGCCAGCACCCCGTTCCCGGGACAGGCCTCTGGAAACACCATATATTTT.

The chain links TRBV4-1 to TRBJ2-1, with 12 bases matching TRBD2. This CDR3 region has 19 residues. The ends lost 0 bases at V and 4 bases at J; junction bases unmatched: 10. Per the germline V gene, CDR1 is MGHRA and CDR2 is YSYEKL. In DNA form, the CDR3 reads TGCGCCAGCAGCCAAGATCGGGACGCCGGGACTAGCGGGTACAATGAGCAGTTCTTC. Translation: CASSQDRDAGTSGYNEQFF.

This clone has a single count. The chain couples TRBV18 to TRBJ2-5, with TRBD1 matching over 9 bases. Per the germline V gene, CDR1 is KGHSH and CDR2 is LQKENI. This CDR3 is 15 amino acids long. J lost 1 base, V lost 5 bases, and 5 bases had no gene match. In nucleotides, the CDR3 is TGTGCCAGCTCATCACAGACAGGGGGCCAAGAGACCCAGTACTTC. Translating it yields CASSSQTGGQETQYF. Combining the CDR3 with reference TRBV18 and TRBJ2-5 gives the whole variable domain NAGVMQNPRHLVRRRGQEARLRCSPMKGHSHVYWYRQLPEEGLKFMVYLQKENIIDESGMPKERFSAEFPKEGPSILRIQQVVRGDSAAYFCASSSQTGGQETQYFGPGTRLLVL.

The table lists this clone with a count of one. The chain employs TRBV20-1 and TRBJ1-1; D is unclear. This CDR3 comprises 11 residues. Deletions cut 3 bases from V and 7 bases from J, with 9 bases between. Germline V gene lookup returns CDR1 DFQATT and CDR2 SNEGSKA (reference sequence). The CDR3 nucleotides read TGCAGTGCTAGTGGGGTGGGTGAAGCTTTCTTT. It encodes CSASGVGEAFF.

This chain joins TRBV12-5 and TRBJ1-6, with D possibly matching TRBD1 (5 bases). The ends were cut back, 5 bases at V and 7 bases at J, with 12 bases in the middle. The CDR3 contains 14 residues. Germline V lookup: CDR1 LGHNT, CDR2 FRNRAP. This chain's CDR3 is CASGQRDGNSPLHF. DNA of the CDR3: TGTGCTAGTGGTCAGCGGGACGGGAATTCACCCCTCCACTTT.

The J gene is TRBJ2-1, the V gene TRBV11-2, with D maybe TRBD1 (7 bases). CDR1 and CDR2 from the germline V gene are SGHAT and FQNNGV. CDR3 length: 16 residues. Trimming took off 5 bases at V and 0 bases at J, with 14 bases between the two ends. This chain's CDR3 is CASSLNRGGSYNEQFF. The CDR3 nucleotides read TGTGCCAGCAGCCTTAACAGGGGAGGCTCCTACAATGAGCAGTTCTTC.

Details on this clone: The sample carries other DNA sequences with the same CDR3. The chain couples TRBV18 to TRBJ1-1, with unresolved D. V was clipped by 6 bases and J by 1 base, with 12 bases between them. Germline assignment: CDR1 KGHSH and CDR2 LQKENI. The CDR3 covers 14 residues. In DNA form, the CDR3 reads TGTGCCAGCTCGCCCTTAGAGGGGAACACTGAAGCTTTCTTT. Translating gives CASSPLEGNTEAFF.

The rearrangement links TRBV6-6 to TRBJ1-5, with a tentative D call TRBD1 (6 bases). V was clipped by 5 bases and J by 1 base, with 15 bases between them. The CDR3 extends over 16 amino acids. The germline CDR1 and CDR2 sequences are MNHNY and SVGAGI (reference sequence). DNA for the CDR3: TGTGCCAGCAGTATGAGGGGGGGAACCAGCAATCAGCCCCAGCATTTT. As protein: CASSMRGGTSNQPQHF.

CDR3: CATARNDVNTEAFF. Written as DNA, the CDR3 is TGCGCCACCGCGAGGAACGACGTGAACACTGAAGCTTTCTTT. The chain recombines TRBV5-1 with TRBJ1-1; D gene ambiguous. This CDR3 contains 14 residues. Between the trimmed V and J ends, which lost 9 bases and 0 bases, there was a span of 15 bases. Germline loops: CDR1 SGHRS, CDR2 YFSETQ.

The CDR3 nucleotides read TGTGCCAGCAGCTTATACCGGGTAGCGGGAGAGAGCGGGGAGCTGTTTTTT. It yields the protein CASSLYRVAGESGELFF. The V and J genes are TRBV7-3 and TRBJ2-2; TRBD2 matches 9 bases. After removal of 2 bases from V and 7 bases from J, the junction contained 11 bases not matched to a gene. The CDR3 consists of 17 residues. Germline-derived CDR1 and CDR2 are SGHTA and FQGTGA.

This chain joins TRBV6-5 and TRBJ1-6; the D gene is possibly TRBD1 (5 bases). Trimming stripped 2 bases from V and 10 bases from J, with 12 bases between. The germline gives CDR1 MNHEY, CDR2 SVGAGI. This CDR3 spans 14 amino acids. CDR3 sequence: CASSYAGGWSPLHF. The CDR3 bases are TGTGCCAGCAGTTACGCCGGGGGTTGGTCACCCCTCCACTTT.

The chain joins TRBV12-1 to TRBJ2-2; the tabulated D call, TRBD2, remains unverified against the DNA. TRBV12-1 is labeled a pseudogene. The CDR3 spans 13 residues. The CDR3 sequence is CASSLSGAGELFF. Here the CDR3 DNA reads TGTGCCAGCAGCCTTAGCGGGGCCGGGGAGCTGTTTTTT.

V and J are TRBV6-1 and TRBJ1-1, with D maybe TRBD1 (5 bases). Trimming left V 6 bases short and J 4 bases short, with 18 bases between. The CDR3 has 15 amino acids. Germline V gene sequence: CDR1 MNHNS, CDR2 SASEGT. DNA of the CDR3: TGTGCCAGCAGCTTTCAGGGCCTGAGTAGCACTGAAGCTTTCTTT. This sequence encodes CASSFQGLSSTEAFF.

In regard to this clone: The same CDR3 arises from other DNA sequences in this sample as well. CDR3: CASRDTRAGGLLNEQFF. In DNA form, the CDR3 reads TGCGCCAGCAGAGATACCCGCGCGGGGGGGCTGTTAAATGAGCAGTTCTTC. The chain employs TRBV5-1 and TRBJ2-1; 9 bases are shared with TRBD2. Germline-derived CDR1 and CDR2 are SGHRS and YFSETQ. V shed 5 bases, J shed 7 bases, and the junction held 16 bases outside the gene matches. The CDR3 extends over 17 amino acids.

V gene TRBV5-6 combines with J gene TRBJ2-7; the D gene is possibly TRBD1 (5 bases). Germline assignment: CDR1 SGHDT and CDR2 YYEEEE. The ends were cut back, 5 bases at V and 4 bases at J, with 13 bases in the middle. The CDR3 consists of 13 residues. The CDR3 region is CASSHYRNYEQYF. The CDR3 DNA follows: TGTGCCAGCAGTCATTACAGGAATTACGAGCAGTACTTC.

The J gene is TRBJ1-2, the V gene TRBV5-1; 7 bases agree with TRBD1. Germline CDR1 SGHRS, CDR2 YFSETQ. The V and J ends lost 2 bases and 8 bases, in that order; junction bases with no gene match: 6. CDR3 size: 13 residues. CDR3 loop: CASSFEGAGGYTF. Here the CDR3 DNA reads TGCGCCAGCAGCTTCGAGGGGGCCGGCGGCTACACCTTC. The complete variable domain, with remaining parts taken from reference TRBV5-1 and TRBJ1-2, reads KAGVTQTPRYLIKTRGQQVTLSCSPISGHRSVSWYQQTPGQGLQFLFEYFSETQRNKGNFPGRFSGRQFSNSRSEMNVSTLELGDSALYLCASSFEGAGGYTFGSGTRLTVV.

This sequence joins TRBV11-2 and TRBJ1-3, with D possibly being TRBD1 (5 bases). The germline V gene encodes CDR1 SGHAT and CDR2 FQNNGV. Trimming cost V 5 bases and J 0 bases, with 11 bases left between them. The CDR3 is 15 amino acids. CDR3 DNA: TGTGCCAGCAGCGTGAGGGACGGCTCTGGAAACACCATATATTTT. It encodes CASSVRDGSGNTIYF.

In regard to this clone: No conserved phenylalanine or tryptophan ends this CDR3, so it is likely a read error. The rearrangement links TRBV7-2 to TRBJ2-2; D is unclear. Germline V gene lookup returns CDR1 SGHTA and CDR2 FQGNSA. Trimming took off 5 bases at V and 5 bases at J, with 15 bases between the two ends. CDR3 length: 15 residues. CDR3 protein: CASSPMVAKTGELFS. The CDR3, as DNA: TGTGCCAGCAGCCCCATGGTCGCCAAAACCGGGGAGCTGTTTTCT.

This clone was observed a single time. In DNA form, the CDR3 reads TGTGCCAGCAGCGACCGGGACAGGGGGCACACTGAAGCTTTCTTT. It specifies CASSDRDRGHTEAFF. V is TRBV7-9 and J is TRBJ1-1; 12 nucleotides match TRBD1. Trimming at V came to 5 bases and at J to 3 bases, leaving 4 bases not matched to a gene. Germline V gene data show CDR1 as SEHNR and CDR2 as FQNEAQ (reference sequence). CDR3 length: 15 amino acids. Variable domain in full (rest from reference TRBV7-9 and TRBJ1-1): DTGVSQNPRHKITKRGQNVTFRCDPISEHNRLYWYRQTLGQGPEFLTYFQNEAQLEKSRLLSDRFSAERPKGSFSTLEIQRTEQGDSAMYLCASSDRDRGHTEAFFGQGTRLTVV.

This chain uses TRBV5-1 with TRBJ2-6, with 11 bases aligning to TRBD1. Germline values: CDR1 SGHRS, CDR2 YFSETQ. The CDR3 extends over 20 amino acids. The V and J ends lost 4 bases and 0 bases, in that order; junction bases with no gene match: 12. For the CDR3, the DNA is TGCGCCAGCAGCGGGACAGGGGGAGCCCTCATGCTCTCTGGGGCCAACGTCCTGACTTTC. Its protein is CASSGTGGALMLSGANVLTF.

The J gene is TRBJ1-6, the V gene TRBV4-1; tentatively, D is TRBD1 (5 bases). There are 16 residues in the CDR3. Trimming pared 5 bases from V and 8 bases from J, leaving 19 bases between. Germline assignment: CDR1 MGHRA and CDR2 YSYEKL. CDR3 sequence (DNA): TGCGCCAGCAGCTCGCCCGCGGGGGTCAGGGATTCACCCCTCCACTTT. Its protein is CASSSPAGVRDSPLHF.

The gene calls are TRBV6-5 and TRBJ2-7; 7 bases line up with TRBD1. From germline, CDR1 is MNHEY and CDR2 SVGAGI. The CDR3 is 12 amino acids. V dropped 6 bases and J dropped 6; count of bases not matched to a gene: 5. The DNA of the CDR3 is TGTGCCAGCAGGACAGGGCTCGGCGAGCAGTACTTC. Its protein is CASRTGLGEQYF.

The CDR3 region is CASRGTVNTEAFF. The CDR3 DNA reads TGTGCCAGCAGGGGGACAGTGAACACTGAAGCTTTCTTT. The chain recombines TRBV6-6 with TRBJ1-1; TRBD1 aligns across 7 bases. V dropped 6 bases and J dropped 0; count of bases not matched to a gene: 1. Germline V lookup: CDR1 MNHNY, CDR2 SVGAGI (reference sequence). This CDR3 comprises 13 residues.

CDR3 sequence (DNA): TGTGCCAGCAGGGACAGCTCCTATAATTCACCCCTCCACTTT. It encodes CASRDSSYNSPLHF. V and J are TRBV28 and TRBJ1-6, with a possible D match to TRBD1 (6 bases). Germline CDR1 is MDHEN and CDR2 is SYDVKM. This CDR3 contains 14 residues. V was cut by 6 bases and J by 0 bases, with 6 bases left in between.

The chain carries TRBV5-1 and TRBJ1-6, with 10 bases identical to TRBD1. Germline CDR1 and CDR2: SGHRS and YFSETQ. This CDR3 contains 15 residues. The V gene end was trimmed by 4 bases and the J gene end by 7 bases; junction bases not matched to a gene: 5. The CDR3: CASSAVGQGNSPLHF. The CDR3 region has the DNA TGCGCCAGCAGCGCAGTGGGACAGGGGAATTCACCCCTCCACTTT.

The chain has TRBV10-3 and TRBJ2-7; either TRBD1 or TRBD2 may fit D (6 bases each). Trimming took off 2 bases at V and 7 bases at J, with 18 bases between the two ends. Germline CDR1 reads ENHRY; CDR2 reads SYGVKD. The CDR3 has 15 amino acids. CDR3 amino acids: CAISEGERRRGEQYF. The DNA for the CDR3 is TGTGCCATCAGTGAGGGTGAAAGGCGGAGGGGGGAGCAGTACTTC.

The chain uses TRBV4-1 and TRBJ2-7, with 9 nucleotides matching TRBD2. CDR3 length: 17 residues. CDR1 MGHRA and CDR2 YSYEKL come from the germline V gene. Trimming at V came to 4 bases and at J to 0 bases, leaving 10 bases not matched to a gene. CDR3 nucleotides: TGCGCCAGCAGCCCCTTGGGGTCTAGCGGGATCTCCTACGAGCAGTACTTC. Encoded protein: CASSPLGSSGISYEQYF.

The rearrangement joins TRBV9 to TRBJ1-2, with D hard to call. Trimming removed 3 bases from V and 3 bases from J, with 9 bases in between. There are 13 residues in the CDR3. Germline V gives CDR1 SGDLS, CDR2 YYNGEE. CDR3 DNA sequence: TGTGCCAGCAGCGGAAGTTACGACTATGGCTACACCTTC. Protein: CASSGSYDYGYTF.

The chain couples TRBV9 to TRBJ2-1; possible D gene TRBD2, 5 bases. The germline V gene encodes CDR1 SGDLS and CDR2 YYNGEE. The CDR3 totals 14 residues. The V gene lost 1 base and the J gene lost 7 bases, with 12 bases spanning the gap. The CDR3, as DNA: TGTGCCAGCAGCGTATCTCCGGGGTTTAATGAGCAGTTCTTC. It yields the protein CASSVSPGFNEQFF.

The V call is TRBV4-1, the J call TRBJ1-2; TRBD1 aligns across 7 bases. V shed 0 bases, J shed 0 bases, and the junction held 7 bases outside the gene matches. The CDR3 loop spans 17 amino acids. CDR1 and CDR2 (germline): MGHRA, YSYEKL. The DNA for the CDR3 is TGCGCCAGCAGCCAAGAGAGACAGGGACGAGCTAACTATGGCTACACCTTC. It translates to CASSQERQGRANYGYTF.